The source of this T cell receptor (beta chain) is a study of cytomegalovirus exposure and HLA in healthy donors. This clone was picked up a small number of times. The antigen is not known. V was cut by 3 bases and J by 1 base, with 10 bases left in between. The CDR3 has 14 amino acids. Germline assignment: CDR1 SGHNT and CDR2 YYREEE (reference sequence). Vbeta (60) and Jbeta (13) primers were used in the PCR. Clones were sequenced by immunoSEQ multiplex PCR, and TCRdb holds only the in-frame ones, with some missing. The sample has some 110,000 clones; roughly 15% are singletons. Points from the study as a whole: Common viral pathogens were later found to be apparently linked to several of the most significant clusters. HLA alleles were associated with 15,000 to 20,000 TCR beta sequences in a later analysis at 0.05 false discovery rate.

The chain couples TRBV5-4 to TRBJ2-5; a weak D match, TRBD1 (5 bases). This sequence was found in a female donor in good health and CMV-seronegative. Sequences were obtained from PBMCs. The CDR3 DNA sequence: TGTGCCAGCAGCTCCGCAGGGATCCAAGAGACCCAGTACTTC. Protein: CASSSAGIQETQYF.